Below are 18 T cell receptor beta chains sequenced from a single sample in a study of beta chain features in type 1 diabetes. Isolated RNA was reverse transcribed in full, so expressed TCRB transcripts were sequenced. Libraries were prepared by immunoSEQ multiplex PCR; TCRdb keeps only in-frame clonotypes and omits some of them. Seen here are 640,000 or so clones, around 15% observed once, and the top ten hold approximately 0.022%. Their recognized antigens are unknown. General study points: There was a moderate but significant shortening of TCRB CDR3s in all four CD4+ subsets of Type 1 diabetes patients.

Sequencing input: naive CD4+ T cells from blood. These receptors were taken from a man between 18 and 29 years old with type 1 diabetes.

This clone was picked up a small number of times. The chain links TRBV6-5 to TRBJ2-4; 11 bases match TRBD2. This CDR3 is 15 amino acids long. V lost 6 bases to trimming and J lost 0 bases; unmatched junction nucleotides: 1. Looked up from germline, CDR1 is MNHEY and CDR2 is SVGAGI. The CDR3 DNA reads TGTGCCAGCAGCGGGACTAGCGGAGCCAAAAACATTCAGTACTTC. Translation: CASSGTSGAKNIQYF.

This clone was seen a handful of times. The CDR3 coding sequence is TGTGCCAGCCCCCGTCCCGGGGGGACTGAAGCTTTCTTT. It yields the protein CASPRPGGTEAFF. V usage is TRBV28 and J usage is TRBJ1-1; tentatively, D is TRBD1 (5 bases). The CDR3 has 13 residues. Germline lookup yields CDR1 MDHEN and CDR2 SYDVKM. The V and J ends lost 8 bases and 5 bases respectively, with 15 bases between them.

This clone was seen a few times. The chain carries TRBV2 and TRBJ1-2; perhaps TRBD1 as D (5 bases). This CDR3 comprises 13 residues. V lost 4 bases and J 2 bases, leaving 8 bases between the germline ends. Germline CDR1 reads SNHLY; CDR2 reads FYNNEI. CDR3 residues: CASSVTENYGYTF. CDR3 nucleotides: TGTGCCAGCAGTGTGACAGAAAACTATGGCTACACCTTC.

The chain joins TRBV11-1 to TRBJ1-6, with 7 bases matching TRBD1. The J segment lost 7 bases and the V segment lost 5 bases, leaving 8 bases of the junction unmatched. CDR3 length: 15 amino acids. Germline assignment: CDR1 SGHAT and CDR2 FQDESV (reference sequence). CDR3 sequence reads: CASSGGGTANSPLHF. CDR3 coding DNA: TGTGCCAGCAGCGGAGGGGGGACAGCGAATTCACCCCTCCACTTT.

The rearrangement joins TRBV30 to TRBJ1-1; 10 bases are shared with TRBD1. Germline CDR1 GTSNPN, CDR2 SVGIG (reference sequence). The CDR3 has 14 residues. J lost 6 bases, V lost 2 bases, and 6 bases had no gene match. CDR3 sequence reads: CAWSRDRGNAEAFF. In DNA, the CDR3 is TGTGCCTGGAGTCGGGACAGGGGTAACGCTGAAGCTTTCTTT.

The CDR3 bases are TGTGCCATCAGTGATAGAAGGGTACATGGCTACACCTTC. This sequence encodes CAISDRRVHGYTF. This chain joins TRBV10-3 and TRBJ1-2; D remains ambiguous. Germline V gene sequence: CDR1 ENHRY, CDR2 SYGVKD. V was trimmed by 3 bases and J by 6 bases, leaving 11 bases between them. The CDR3 runs 13 residues.

This clone was seen a handful of times. The gene calls are TRBV19 and TRBJ2-5; 7 nucleotides agree with TRBD1. The CDR3 has 14 residues. Per germline, CDR1 LNHDA and CDR2 SQIVND (reference sequence). V was clipped by 4 bases and J by 2 bases; unmatched bases: 4. In DNA form, the CDR3 reads TGTGCCAGTAGTACTGGGACAGCTCAAGAGACCCAGTACTTC. This codes for CASSTGTAQETQYF.

This sequence joins TRBV29-1 and TRBJ1-1, with 8 bases identical to TRBD1. Per germline, CDR1 SQVTM and CDR2 ANQGSEA. This CDR3 has 14 amino acids. J gave up 5 bases and V 4 bases, and 9 bases lay outside the gene matches. The CDR3 nucleotides are TGCAGCGTTGGCCCCCGGACAGGGTCGACTGAAGCTTTCTTT. Residues: CSVGPRTGSTEAFF.

This chain connects TRBV18 to TRBJ1-2; 10 bases are shared with TRBD1. The germline CDR1 and CDR2 sequences are KGHSH and LQKENI. There are 15 residues in the CDR3. V gave up 3 bases and J gave up 4 bases; unmatched junction bases: 5. The CDR3 nucleotides are TGTGCCAGCTCACCGGACAGGGGGAATTTCTATGGCTACACCTTC. This gives the protein CASSPDRGNFYGYTF.

This chain uses TRBV12-5 with TRBJ1-5; D possibly corresponds to TRBD1 (6 bases). The CDR3 covers 13 residues. Germline CDR1 reads LGHNT; CDR2 reads FRNRAP. The CDR3 protein is CASQGLGNQPQHF. The CDR3 region has the DNA TGTGCCAGCCAGGGGCTGGGCAATCAGCCCCAGCATTTT. Looking up the rest from reference TRBV12-5 and TRBJ1-5 gives the full variable domain: DARVTQTPRHKVTEMGQEVTMRCQPILGHNTVFWYRQTMMQGLELLAYFRNRAPLDDSGMPKDRFSAEMPDATLATLKIQPSEPRDSAVYFCASQGLGNQPQHFGDGTRLSIL.

The chain has TRBV30 and TRBJ1-2; D may be TRBD1 (6 bases). V lost 4 bases and J 3 bases, leaving 9 bases between the germline ends. This CDR3 is built from 12 residues. CDR1 is GTSNPN, CDR2 SVGIG, per germline (reference sequence). The CDR3 DNA sequence: TGTGCCTGGACCCCAGGGGACTATGGCTACACCTTC. Protein sequence: CAWTPGDYGYTF.

This clone was counted only a few times. V and J are TRBV7-2 and TRBJ1-2; D not certain. Trimming pared 4 bases from V and 6 bases from J, leaving 6 bases between. Germline CDR1 SGHTA, CDR2 FQGNSA. CDR3 length equals 11 residues. Here the CDR3 DNA reads TGTGCCAGCAGCTCCTGGAATGGCTACACCTTC. Amino acid sequence: CASSSWNGYTF. The full variable domain, rest sourced from reference TRBV7-2 and TRBJ1-2, is GAGVSQSPSNKVTEKGKDVELRCDPISGHTALYWYRQSLGQGLEFLIYFQGNSAPDKSGLPSDRFSAERTGGSVSTLTIQRTQQEDSAVYLCASSSWNGYTFGSGTRLTVV.

This clone was counted between two and nine times. The chain recombines TRBV5-1 with TRBJ2-3, with 12 bases lining up with TRBD1. After removal of 5 bases from V and 2 bases from J, the junction contained 3 bases not matched to a gene. Germline-derived CDR1 and CDR2 are SGHRS and YFSETQ. The CDR3 totals 15 residues. In DNA, the CDR3 is TGCGCCAGCAGTAAGGGACAGGGGGCCACAGATACGCAGTATTTT. Amino acids: CASSKGQGATDTQYF.

This chain joins TRBV30 and TRBJ2-2; D remains unclear. CDR1 and CDR2 from the germline V gene are GTSNPN and SVGIG (reference sequence). The CDR3 has 14 residues. The germline V and J ends were trimmed by 2 bases and 2 bases, with 9 bases remaining between them. The CDR3 sequence: CAWSYGDNTGELFF. Written as DNA, the CDR3 is TGTGCCTGGAGTTATGGAGATAACACCGGGGAGCTGTTTTTT.

The J gene is TRBJ1-6, the V gene TRBV30, with D unclear. The V end was cut by 3 bases, the J end by 8 bases, with 17 bases between. The germline V gene has CDR1 GTSNPN and CDR2 SVGIG (reference sequence). The CDR3 covers 15 residues. Written as DNA, the CDR3 is TGTGCCTGGAGCGCCTCGGCAGGAGGGTATTCACCCCTCCACTTT. It codes for CAWSASAGGYSPLHF.

This clone turned up a few times. The CDR3 sequence is CASSQDLAGGNYGYTF. The DNA for the CDR3 is TGTGCCAGCAGCCAAGATCTAGCGGGAGGGAACTATGGCTACACCTTC. The chain uses TRBV4-2 and TRBJ1-2; D gene uncertain. V was shortened by 0 bases and J by 2 bases, with 13 bases between the two germline ends. Germline V gives CDR1 LGHNA, CDR2 YNFKEQ. This CDR3 spans 16 amino acids.

This clone has only a few counts. The chain couples TRBV18 to TRBJ2-1; no clear D. Germline V gives CDR1 KGHSH, CDR2 LQKENI. V was cut by 2 bases and J by 5 bases, with 7 bases left in between. This CDR3 has 13 amino acids. Written as DNA, the CDR3 is TGTGCCAGCTCACCAACCAGAGACAATGAGCAGTTCTTC. Protein product: CASSPTRDNEQFF.

This clone occurred a few times. The chain couples TRBV16 to TRBJ1-1, with TRBD1 matching 9 bases. The J segment lost 5 bases and the V segment lost 0 bases, leaving 4 bases of the junction unmatched. This CDR3 spans 15 amino acids. Looked up from germline, CDR1 is KGHSY and CDR2 is FQNENV. Written as DNA, the CDR3 is TGTGCCAGCAGCCAATCGATAGGACAGGGGACTGAAGCTTTCTTT. Translating gives CASSQSIGQGTEAFF.